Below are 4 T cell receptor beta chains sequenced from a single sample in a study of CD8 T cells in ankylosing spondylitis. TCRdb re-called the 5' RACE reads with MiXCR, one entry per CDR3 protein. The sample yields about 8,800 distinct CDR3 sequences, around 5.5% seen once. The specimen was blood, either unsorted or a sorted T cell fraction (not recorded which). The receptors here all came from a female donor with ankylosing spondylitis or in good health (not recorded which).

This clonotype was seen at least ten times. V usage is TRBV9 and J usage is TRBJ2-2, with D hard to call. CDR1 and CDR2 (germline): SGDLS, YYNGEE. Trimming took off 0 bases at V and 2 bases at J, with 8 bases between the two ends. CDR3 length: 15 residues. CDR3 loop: CASSVGLPNTGELFF. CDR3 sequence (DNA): TGTGCCAGCAGCGTAGGGCTACCTAACACCGGGGAGCTGTTTTTT.

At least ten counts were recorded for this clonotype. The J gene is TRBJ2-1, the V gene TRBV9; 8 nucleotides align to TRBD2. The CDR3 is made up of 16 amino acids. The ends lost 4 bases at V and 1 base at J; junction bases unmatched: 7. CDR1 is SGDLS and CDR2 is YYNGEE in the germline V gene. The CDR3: CASSSNRGGSYNEQFF. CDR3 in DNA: TGTGCCAGCAGCTCAAACCGGGGGGGGTCCTACAATGAGCAGTTCTTC.

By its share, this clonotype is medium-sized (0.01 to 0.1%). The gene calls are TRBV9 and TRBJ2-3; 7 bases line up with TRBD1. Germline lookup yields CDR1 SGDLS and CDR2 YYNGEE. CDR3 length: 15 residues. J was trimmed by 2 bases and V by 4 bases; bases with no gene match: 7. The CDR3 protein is CASSSRGQDTDTQYF. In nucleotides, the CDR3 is TGTGCCAGCAGCTCTCGCGGACAGGACACAGATACGCAGTATTTT.

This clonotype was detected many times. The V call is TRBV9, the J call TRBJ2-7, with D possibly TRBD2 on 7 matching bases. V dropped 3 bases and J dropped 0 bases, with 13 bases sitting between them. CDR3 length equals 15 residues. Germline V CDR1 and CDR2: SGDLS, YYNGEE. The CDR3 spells CASSEKGGISYEQYF. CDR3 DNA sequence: TGTGCCAGCAGCGAGAAGGGGGGGATCTCCTACGAGCAGTACTTC.